The 26 T cell receptor beta chains listed next were all sequenced from one sample in a study of CD8+ T cells in alopecia areata. The sequencing template was cDNA reverse transcribed from extracted RNA. Clones were sequenced by immunoSEQ multiplex PCR, and TCRdb holds only the in-frame ones, with some missing. Here the sample spans more than 95,000 clones, approximately 58% being singletons. The sample consisted of CD4+ T cells sorted from blood. The receptors derive from a human donor in good health.

This clone was seen more than once but under ten times. The CDR3 bases are TGTGCCAGCAGAGGGGACAGGCCGAACACCGGGGAGCTGTTTTTT. This sequence encodes CASRGDRPNTGELFF. The V gene is TRBV25-1, the J gene TRBJ2-2, with 8 bases aligning to TRBD1. Germline loops: CDR1 MGHDK, CDR2 SYGVNS. The CDR3 covers 15 residues. Trimming cost V 6 bases and J 0 bases; bases outside gene matches: 3.

A single count supports this clone. V is TRBV19 and J is TRBJ2-6; possibly TRBD2 for D (6 bases). The length of the CDR3 is 14 residues. Germline-derived CDR1 and CDR2 are LNHDA and SQIVND (reference sequence). Trimming took off 6 bases at V and 2 bases at J, with 8 bases between the two ends. CDR3 residues: CASRPGAGANVLTF. The CDR3 nucleotides are TGTGCCAGTAGACCGGGGGCTGGGGCCAACGTCCTGACTTTC.

This rearrangement joins TRBV5-6 to TRBJ2-7; TRBD1 matches at 8 bases. Per germline, CDR1 SGHDT and CDR2 YYEEEE. The CDR3 is made up of 13 amino acids. V lost 5 bases to trimming and J lost 7 bases; unmatched junction nucleotides: 8. CDR3 DNA sequence: TGTGCCAGCAGTCCGACAGGGGCCTGGGAGCAGTACTTC. Its protein is CASSPTGAWEQYF.

J is TRBJ2-5 and V is TRBV29-1; D is perhaps TRBD1 (5 bases). CDR3 size: 13 residues. V lost 6 bases and J 2 bases, leaving 13 bases between the germline ends. CDR1 and CDR2 (germline): SQVTM, ANQGSEA. DNA of the CDR3: TGCAGCGTCCCTGGGGCAGGGCAAGAGACCCAGTACTTC. Translated, it gives CSVPGAGQETQYF.

This clone was detected only a few times. The chain links TRBV6-5 to TRBJ2-3; TRBD2 is a possible D gene (5 bases). The germline V gene encodes CDR1 MNHEY and CDR2 SVGAGI. The ends were cut back, 7 bases at V and 4 bases at J, with 15 bases in the middle. There are 14 residues in the CDR3. Here the CDR3 reads CASIPPVSADTQYF. CDR3 in DNA: TGTGCCAGCATTCCCCCCGTTAGCGCAGATACGCAGTATTTT.

J is TRBJ2-1 and V is TRBV9; 7 nucleotides match TRBD2. Looked up from germline, CDR1 is SGDLS and CDR2 is YYNGEE. CDR3 size: 16 residues. The J segment lost 8 bases and the V segment lost 1 base, leaving 12 bases of the junction unmatched. The CDR3 protein is CASSVRPSGALDEQFF. CDR3 DNA: TGTGCCAGCAGCGTACGGCCTAGCGGCGCTTTGGATGAGCAGTTCTTC.

The chain recombines TRBV6-6 with TRBJ2-3, with D unclear. The CDR3 has 13 residues. Germline values: CDR1 MNHNY, CDR2 SVGAGI (reference sequence). V shed 6 bases and J shed 1 base, with 8 bases lying between them. The CDR3 nucleotides are TGTGCCAGCAGGCCCCCCGGCACAGATACGCAGTATTTT. Encoded protein: CASRPPGTDTQYF.

The sample holds a few counts of this clone. The chain links TRBV6-6 to TRBJ1-2, with D tentatively TRBD1 (6 bases). Trimming took 11 bases from V and 2 from J, leaving 12 bases between them. This CDR3 has 12 amino acids. CDR1 and CDR2 (germline): MNHNY, SVGAGI (reference sequence). The CDR3 loop is CASGVQNYGYTF. CDR3 bases: TGTGCCTCAGGGGTTCAGAACTATGGCTACACCTTC.

This clone occurred many times. V gene TRBV7-9 combines with J gene TRBJ1-3; D is undetermined. V lost 0 bases, J lost 3 bases, and 12 bases lay in between. Germline V CDR1 and CDR2: SEHNR, FQNEAQ (reference sequence). The CDR3 sequence is 16 residues long. The CDR3 loop is CASSLAGRMLGNTIYF. The CDR3 bases are TGTGCCAGCAGCTTAGCGGGCCGGATGCTTGGAAACACCATATATTTT.

CDR3 amino acids: CASSIVASGDFSSYNEQFF. In DNA form, the CDR3 reads TGTGCCAGTAGTATAGTCGCTAGCGGGGACTTTTCCTCCTACAATGAGCAGTTCTTC. This sequence joins TRBV19 and TRBJ2-1, with TRBD2 matching over 9 bases. Trimming took 1 base from V and 0 from J; bases not matched to a gene: 10. Germline V gene sequence: CDR1 LNHDA, CDR2 SQIVND (reference sequence). This CDR3 spans 19 amino acids.

This clone was detected a few times. J is TRBJ1-1 and V is TRBV2, with D perhaps matching TRBD1 (6 bases). V lost 7 bases and J 1 base, leaving 10 bases between the germline ends. Germline CDR1 SNHLY, CDR2 FYNNEI. The CDR3 is 13 residues long. The CDR3 loop is CASTTQGNTEAFF. Written as DNA, the CDR3 is TGTGCCAGCACCACACAGGGGAACACTGAAGCTTTCTTT. The whole variable domain, filled in from reference TRBV2 and TRBJ1-1, reads EPEVTQTPSHQVTQMGQEVILRCVPISNHLYFYWYRQILGQKVEFLVSFYNNEISEKSEIFDDQFSVERPDGSNFTLKIRSTKLEDSAMYFCASTTQGNTEAFFGQGTRLTVV.

This clone was recorded a few times. The CDR3 DNA reads as TGTGCCAGCAGTTTTTCAGGACTAGCGGGGGGCAGCACAGATACGCAGTATTTT. Translation gives CASSFSGLAGGSTDTQYF. V usage is TRBV27 and J usage is TRBJ2-3, with 14 bases that match TRBD2. Germline assignment: CDR1 MNHEY and CDR2 SMNVEV (reference sequence). This CDR3 contains 18 residues. With 3 bases clipped from V and 0 bases from J, the junction kept 5 bases outside the gene matches.

Only a few counts were recorded for this clone. The chain links TRBV10-3 to TRBJ2-1; D gene ambiguous. V lost 7 bases to trimming and J lost 9 bases, with 4 bases between them. This CDR3 comprises 9 residues. The germline V gene encodes CDR1 ENHRY and CDR2 SYGVKD. This CDR3 reads CAIKTEQFF. The DNA of the CDR3 is TGTGCCATCAAGACTGAGCAGTTCTTC.

The CDR3 DNA reads as TGTGCCAGCAGCCCGGACAGTGAAAAACTGTTTTTT. Translation gives CASSPDSEKLFF. The chain combines TRBV7-9 with TRBJ1-4; possibly TRBD1 for D (6 bases). Germline assignment: CDR1 SEHNR and CDR2 FQNEAQ (reference sequence). This CDR3 is built from 12 residues. Trimming took 5 bases from V and 7 from J, leaving 8 bases between them.

The chain recombines TRBV30 with TRBJ1-2, with D possibly matching TRBD1 (5 bases). CDR1 and CDR2 (germline): GTSNPN, SVGIG (reference sequence). The CDR3 is made up of 15 amino acids. V was clipped by 5 bases and J by 10 bases, with 26 bases between them. The CDR3 region is CAWAGTPGAYVVYTF. The CDR3 nucleotides are TGTGCCTGGGCCGGGACGCCGGGCGCCTATGTTGTCTACACCTTC.

The sample holds a few counts of this clone. The chain carries TRBV29-1 and TRBJ2-3, with D unresolved. CDR3 length: 11 residues. Deletions cut 7 bases from V and 7 bases from J, with 12 bases between. Germline-derived CDR1 and CDR2 are SQVTM and ANQGSEA. The CDR3 DNA reads as TGCAGCGCCCTGGAGAGAAATACGCAGTATTTT. Translating it yields CSALERNTQYF.

The rearrangement links TRBV7-2 to TRBJ2-5; D ambiguous. V was clipped by 4 bases and J by 5 bases, with 11 bases between them. This CDR3 has 13 amino acids. The germline V gene encodes CDR1 SGHTA and CDR2 FQGNSA. The DNA of the CDR3 is TGTGCCAGCAGCTCCCAAACTGCCGAGACCCAGTACTTC. It translates to CASSSQTAETQYF.

This clone was detected only a few times. The CDR3 sequence: CASVSGGASDTQYF. The CDR3, as DNA: TGTGCCAGCGTGAGCGGGGGGGCCTCGGATACGCAGTATTTT. V usage is TRBV6-8 and J usage is TRBJ2-3; 10 nucleotides agree with TRBD2. This CDR3 spans 14 amino acids. With 8 bases clipped from V and 6 bases from J, the junction kept 8 bases outside the gene matches. CDR1 is MNHGY and CDR2 is SAAAGT in the germline V gene.

The sample holds one count of this clone. The chain joins TRBV25-1 to TRBJ2-5; 8 bases are a match to TRBD1. Germline CDR1 and CDR2: MGHDK and SYGVNS. The V and J ends lost 2 bases and 2 bases, in that order; junction bases with no gene match: 10. The CDR3 is 17 amino acids. The chain's CDR3 is CASSEQGAEGDQETQYF. DNA for the CDR3: TGTGCCAGCAGTGAACAGGGGGCGGAAGGGGATCAAGAGACCCAGTACTTC.

V is TRBV5-1 and J is TRBJ2-5; 8 bases match TRBD2. The J segment lost 0 bases and the V segment lost 0 bases, leaving 4 bases of the junction unmatched. The length of the CDR3 is 16 residues. The germline CDR1 and CDR2 sequences are SGHRS and YFSETQ. Written as DNA, the CDR3 is TGCGCCAGCAGCTTGGACCCGGGGGGGTACCAAGAGACCCAGTACTTC. It codes for CASSLDPGGYQETQYF.

This clone has a handful of counts. The chain's CDR3 is CASSLGTSGGPDTQYF. In DNA form, the CDR3 reads TGTGCCAGCAGCTTGGGGACTAGCGGGGGCCCAGATACGCAGTATTTT. The V and J genes are TRBV7-9 and TRBJ2-3; 14 nucleotides agree with TRBD2. This CDR3 has 16 residues. The junction had 3 bases not matched to a gene; V was cut back by 3 bases and J by 4 bases. The germline gives CDR1 SEHNR, CDR2 FQNEAQ (reference sequence).

This clone was seen repeatedly, ten times or more. This chain uses TRBV4-2 with TRBJ1-6; D unclear. The CDR3 extends over 15 amino acids. With 0 bases removed from V and 16 bases from J, the gap between germline ends came to 19 bases. The V gene's germline CDR1 is LGHNA and CDR2 YNFKEQ. CDR3: CASSQDMAVRVPLHF. The DNA of the CDR3 is TGTGCCAGCAGCCAAGATATGGCAGTCCGAGTACCTCTCCACTTT.

This clone has just a few counts. The chain carries TRBV2 and TRBJ2-1; 10 nucleotides align to TRBD1. CDR3 length: 15 amino acids. The junction had 9 bases not matched to a gene; V was cut back by 6 bases and J by 7 bases. CDR1 and CDR2 (germline): SNHLY, FYNNEI. The CDR3 DNA is TGTGCCAGCAGGGTAGACAGGGGGCTGGGGAATGAGCAGTTCTTC. It encodes CASRVDRGLGNEQFF.

J is TRBJ1-5 and V is TRBV30; TRBD1 matches at 8 bases. Unmatched junction bases numbered 3, after V lost 1 base and J lost 7 bases. CDR1 and CDR2 (germline): GTSNPN, SVGIG (reference sequence). CDR3 length: 13 residues. CDR3: CAWSGTGWQPQHF. The CDR3 nucleotides read TGTGCCTGGAGTGGGACAGGGTGGCAGCCCCAGCATTTT.

The table lists this clone with a few counts. The junction shows a germline mismatch at one end, possibly a read error. The chain links TRBV7-7 to TRBJ2-5; D gene uncertain. The CDR3 has 15 amino acids. Germline assignment: CDR1 SSHAT and CDR2 FNYEAQ (reference sequence). CDR3 sequence reads: CASSLGSQLQETQYF. The CDR3 nucleotides read TGTGCTAGCAGCTTAGGGTCACAGCTCCAAGAGACCCAGTACTTC.

This chain uses TRBV7-2 with TRBJ1-3; D might be TRBD1 (5 bases). Germline CDR1 is SGHTA and CDR2 is FQGNSA. The length of the CDR3 is 14 residues. The germline V and J ends were trimmed by 5 bases and 1 base, with 9 bases remaining between them. The DNA of the CDR3 is TGTGCCAGCAGCCCCCAGGGATCTGGAAACACCATATATTTT. Its translation is CASSPQGSGNTIYF.